This TCR beta chain was recorded in a study of T cell changes during pregnancy in multiple sclerosis. Profiled with immunoSEQ multiplex PCR; TCRdb holds only in-frame clones, not every one. The sample records tens of thousands of clones, around nine tenths being singletons. Germline V gene data show CDR1 as MDHEN and CDR2 as SYDVKM. The CDR3 is made up of 16 amino acids. V lost 5 bases to trimming and J lost 4 bases; unmatched junction nucleotides: 11. The V gene is TRBV28, the J gene TRBJ1-5; 7 positions match TRBD1. The TCR sequence derives from a female donor with multiple sclerosis, enrolled in a pregnancy study. The sequences come from CD4+ T cells from peripheral blood mononuclear cells, collected before pregnancy. CDR3 sequence (DNA): TGTGCCAGCAGTCTCCATCAGGGGGACGGGAATCAGCCCCAGCATTTT. Protein: CASSLHQGDGNQPQHF.